This T cell receptor (beta chain) appears in the sequencing data of a study of cytomegalovirus exposure and HLA in healthy donors. Study conclusions and caveats: Cytomegalovirus status, reportedly, was diagnosed with high specificity and sensitivity by the classifier.

CDR3 length: 13 amino acids. The germline V gene has CDR1 MDHEN and CDR2 SYDVKM. V dropped 5 bases and J dropped 2 bases, with 10 bases sitting between them. In regard to this clone: Its antigen remains unidentified.

Only in-frame clones appear in the TCRdb table, and some are missing; sequencing was by immunoSEQ multiplex PCR. The sample carries 95,000 to 150,000 clones, around 90% recorded once. Sequenced sample: PBMCs. This receptor was obtained from a woman aged 18-29 years in good health and CMV-seronegative. The chain recombines TRBV28 with TRBJ2-7, with TRBD1 as a possible D gene (5 bases). The chain's CDR3 is CASSPQGTYEQYF. CDR3 coding DNA: TGTGCCAGCAGTCCGCAGGGCACCTACGAGCAGTACTTC.